The sequence of this T cell receptor beta chain was determined in a study of Ad26.COV2.S vaccination and SARS-CoV-2 variants. Whole-study context: Recipients of Ad26.COV2.S got it intramuscularly, once or twice 56 days apart.

Study conclusions and caveats: Compared with placebo recipients, vaccine recipients had higher spike-specific TCR breadth.

In regard to this clone: The antigen is not known.

Treatment in this sample: some 20 received Ad26.COV2.S at low or high dose, single or two shots; about 5 received placebo; per-sample allocation not given. The study sampled participants on day 63 after the first vaccine or placebo injection. CDR1 SGHRS and CDR2 YFSETQ come from the germline V gene. CDR3 length: 14 amino acids. V was pared by 6 bases and J by 3 bases, with 5 bases of the junction left unmatched. Libraries were prepared by immunoSEQ multiplex PCR; TCRdb keeps only in-frame clonotypes and omits some of them. The sample consists of about 480,000 clones, around nine tenths of them appearing once.

The sequence came from a person aged 18-60 years who received the Ad26.COV2.S COVID-19 vaccine or a placebo. The material was peripheral blood, obtained in a trial of Ad26.COV2.S vaccine versus placebo. The V and J genes are TRBV5-1 and TRBJ1-4, with TRBD1 matching 7 bases. CDR3 in amino acids: CASTRDRSNEKLFF. CDR3 sequence (DNA): TGCGCCAGCACCCGGGACAGATCTAATGAAAAACTGTTTTTT.